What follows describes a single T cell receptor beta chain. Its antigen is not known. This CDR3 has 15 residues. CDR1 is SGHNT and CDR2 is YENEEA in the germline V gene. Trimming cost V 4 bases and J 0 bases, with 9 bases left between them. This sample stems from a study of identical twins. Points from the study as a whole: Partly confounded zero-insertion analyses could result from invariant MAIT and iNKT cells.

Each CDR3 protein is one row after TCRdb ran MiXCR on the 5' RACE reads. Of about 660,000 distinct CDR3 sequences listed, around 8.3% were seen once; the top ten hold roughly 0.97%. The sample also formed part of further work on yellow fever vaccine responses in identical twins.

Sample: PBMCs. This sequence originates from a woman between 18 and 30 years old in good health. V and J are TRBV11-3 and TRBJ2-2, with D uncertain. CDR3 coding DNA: TGTGCCAGCAGCTCGTACACCTCGAACACCGGGGAGCTGTTTTTT. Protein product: CASSSYTSNTGELFF. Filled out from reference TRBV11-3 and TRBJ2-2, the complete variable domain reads EAGVVQSPRYKIIEKKQPVAFWCNPISGHNTLYWYLQNLGQGPELLIRYENEEAVDDSQLPKDRFSAERLKGVDSTLKIQPAELGDSAVYLCASSSYTSNTGELFFGEGSRLTVL.